Below are 12 T cell receptor beta chains sequenced from a single sample in a study of T cells after yellow fever vaccination. TCRdb recomputed calls from the 5' RACE reads with MiXCR, one row per CDR3 protein. Of 620,000 or so distinct CDR3 sequences in the sample, about 15% were seen once. The sequenced sample was PBMCs, obtained roughly 5 days after the first yellow fever vaccination. These receptors all come from a man aged 18-30 years who received the YFV17D yellow fever vaccine.

This clonotype was picked up a small number of times. This chain connects TRBV12-3 or TRBV12-4 to TRBJ2-2; 10 bases agree with TRBD2. Trimming took 5 bases from V and 5 from J; bases not matched to a gene: 11. The CDR3 length is 17 residues. The CDR3 region is CASSKHWTSGRTGELFF. In DNA form, the CDR3 reads TGTGCCAGCAGTAAACACTGGACTAGCGGCAGAACCGGGGAGCTGTTTTTT.

The table lists this clonotype with a few counts. The J gene is TRBJ2-6, the V gene TRBV29-1; D not certain. This CDR3 contains 15 residues. V lost 6 bases and J 2 bases, leaving 14 bases between the germline ends. Per germline, CDR1 SQVTM and CDR2 ANQGSEA. The CDR3 region is CSVPTSPAGANVLTF. The CDR3 nucleotides read TGCAGCGTGCCGACAAGTCCAGCTGGGGCCAACGTCCTGACTTTC. Full variable domain (rest looked up from reference TRBV29-1 and TRBJ2-6): SAVISQKPSRDICQRGTSLTIQCQVDSQVTMMFWYRQQPGQSLTLIATANQGSEATYESGFVIDKFPISRPNLTFSTLTVSNMSPEDSSIYLCSVPTSPAGANVLTFGAGSRLTVL.

Ten or more counts support this clonotype. The chain joins TRBV24-1 to TRBJ2-6; no definite D call. CDR1 is KGHDR, CDR2 SFDVKD, per germline. Trimming cost V 3 bases and J 0 bases, with 5 bases left between them. There are 15 residues in the CDR3. CDR3 loop: CATSDPGSGANVLTF. DNA for the CDR3: TGTGCCACCAGTGATCCGGGCTCTGGGGCCAACGTCCTGACTTTC.

This clonotype was observed a few times. This chain connects TRBV18 to TRBJ2-7; no definite D call. Looked up from germline, CDR1 is KGHSH and CDR2 is LQKENI. The V and J ends lost 3 bases and 0 bases respectively, with 12 bases between them. The CDR3 has 15 amino acids. The CDR3 reads CASSPATVSSYEQYF. CDR3 coding DNA: TGTGCCAGCTCACCGGCGACGGTAAGCTCCTACGAGCAGTACTTC.

This clonotype was picked up many times. This sequence joins TRBV27 and TRBJ2-3; D is unresolved. This CDR3 is built from 17 residues. CDR1 and CDR2 (germline): MNHEY, SMNVEV (reference sequence). V shed 6 bases and J shed 2 bases, with 21 bases lying between them. CDR3 sequence reads: CASSPAVVGENTDTQYF. Here the CDR3 DNA reads TGTGCCAGCAGCCCGGCGGTGGTGGGCGAAAACACAGATACGCAGTATTTT.

This clonotype was detected a few times. The chain couples TRBV2 to TRBJ2-7; no clear D. Trimming removed 7 bases from V and 3 bases from J, with 4 bases in between. Per germline, CDR1 SNHLY and CDR2 FYNNEI. The CDR3 contains 10 residues. The CDR3 sequence is CASKGYEQYV. CDR3 bases: TGTGCCAGCAAGGGCTACGAGCAGTACGTC.

This clonotype was found a few times. This chain connects TRBV7-2 to TRBJ2-3; tentatively, D is TRBD1 (5 bases). The V end was cut by 5 bases, the J end by 2 bases, with 8 bases between. There are 13 residues in the CDR3. The germline V gene has CDR1 SGHTA and CDR2 FQGNSA. This CDR3 reads CASSPDNTDTQYF. CDR3 nucleotide sequence: TGTGCCAGCAGCCCGGACAACACAGATACGCAGTATTTT.

This sequence joins TRBV4-1 and TRBJ2-1; a possible D gene is TRBD2 (5 bases). V dropped 1 base and J dropped 3 bases, with 16 bases sitting between them. The CDR3 extends over 17 amino acids. In germline, CDR1 is MGHRA, CDR2 YSYEKL. The CDR3 DNA is TGCGCCAGCAGCCAAGCGCTCCTAGCATCAATCTACAATGAGCAGTTCTTC. Its translation is CASSQALLASIYNEQFF.

The V call is TRBV29-1, the J call TRBJ2-4; D might be TRBD2 (5 bases). The CDR3 has 14 amino acids. Trimming took off 4 bases at V and 7 bases at J, with 17 bases between the two ends. Germline loops: CDR1 SQVTM, CDR2 ANQGSEA. CDR3 sequence: CSVVPSASRNIQYF. Here the CDR3 DNA reads TGCAGCGTTGTCCCTTCGGCTAGCCGGAACATTCAGTACTTC.

The chain joins TRBV11-2 to TRBJ2-1; D possibly corresponds to TRBD1 (7 bases). The CDR3 consists of 17 residues. The germline gives CDR1 SGHAT, CDR2 FQNNGV. V lost 1 base and J 9 bases, leaving 22 bases between the germline ends. The CDR3 reads CASSLGRGTVPLGEQFF. The CDR3, as DNA: TGTGCCAGCAGCTTAGGGAGGGGGACAGTCCCTTTAGGTGAGCAGTTCTTC.

The chain uses TRBV27 and TRBJ2-5; 9 bases agree with TRBD1. The CDR3 consists of 16 residues. Per germline, CDR1 MNHEY and CDR2 SMNVEV (reference sequence). V dropped 6 bases and J dropped 4; count of bases not matched to a gene: 12. CDR3 nucleotide sequence: TGTGCCAGCAGCCCCCTCCTGGGACAGGGCGGAGAGACCCAGTACTTC. Translation gives CASSPLLGQGGETQYF.

This clonotype has a count of ten or more. The chain carries TRBV27 and TRBJ1-5, with D unresolved. The CDR3 is made up of 15 amino acids. Trimming shortened V by 2 bases and J by 0 bases, and 8 bases separated the two germline ends. The germline V gene encodes CDR1 MNHEY and CDR2 SMNVEV (reference sequence). In DNA form, the CDR3 reads TGTGCCAGCAGTTTAGAATACTATAGCAATCAGCCCCAGCATTTT. Translating it yields CASSLEYYSNQPQHF.